The 11 T cell receptor beta chains reported below all come from one sample, sequenced in a study of control samples from healthy donors and cancer patients. The method was immunoSEQ multiplex PCR; TCRdb's version includes in-frame clones alone and lacks a portion of them. The sample gives around 48,000 clones, over 90% of which show up once; 23% is in the top ten. The sequencing input was PBMCs. All receptors come from a woman aged 50 to 60 with head and neck cancer.

The chain is built from TRBV3-1 (or the pseudogene TRBV3-2) and TRBJ2-2; D ambiguous. CDR3 length: 14 amino acids. CDR1 is LGHDT, CDR2 YNNKEL, per germline (reference sequence). V shed 2 bases and J shed 0 bases, with 4 bases lying between them. DNA for the CDR3: TGTGCCAGCAGCCAAAACACGAACACCGGGGAGCTGTTTTTT. Protein: CASSQNTNTGELFF.

The V gene is TRBV29-1, the J gene TRBJ1-2; 8 bases line up with TRBD1. Germline lookup yields CDR1 SQVTM and CDR2 ANQGSEA. V lost 2 bases, J lost 4 bases, and 9 bases stayed unmatched. This CDR3 is built from 15 residues. The CDR3 protein is CSVENRGGAGYGYTF. The DNA of the CDR3 is TGCAGCGTTGAAAACAGGGGGGGCGCCGGCTATGGCTACACCTTC.

This clone was detected only once. V is TRBV7-2 and J is TRBJ2-1; 8 nucleotides line up with TRBD2. Germline CDR1 is SGHTA and CDR2 is FQGNSA. The junction had 7 bases not matched to a gene; V was cut back by 5 bases and J by 7 bases. This CDR3 comprises 14 residues. CDR3 nucleotides: TGTGCCAGCAGCCTCGGGGGGGGGCCGAATGAGCAGTTCTTC. Translated: CASSLGGGPNEQFF.

This clone was recorded once. The rearrangement uses TRBV6-4 and TRBJ2-3; D is uncertain. CDR1 and CDR2 from the germline V gene are MRHNA and SNTAGT. The CDR3 extends over 14 amino acids. V was pared by 6 bases and J by 4 bases, with 14 bases between. CDR3: CASRLSGWADTQYF. The CDR3 DNA reads as TGTGCCAGCAGGCTCTCTGGGTGGGCAGATACGCAGTATTTT.

The rearrangement links TRBV28 to TRBJ1-5, with D uncertain. Looked up from germline, CDR1 is MDHEN and CDR2 is SYDVKM. V was cut by 3 bases and J by 1 base, with 10 bases left in between. The CDR3 runs 15 residues. CDR3 bases: TGTGCCAGCAGTTTTGGGGTTGCGAGCAATCAGCCCCAGCATTTT. Protein product: CASSFGVASNQPQHF.

The gene calls are TRBV23-1 and TRBJ2-5; D is unresolved. TRBV23-1 is given ORF status, its function remaining uncertain. The CDR3 totals 13 residues. Deletions cut 3 bases from V and 6 bases from J, with 11 bases between. The CDR3: CASSHDKLKTQYF. The DNA for the CDR3 is TGCGCCAGCAGTCACGACAAATTGAAGACCCAGTACTTC.

This chain links TRBV9 with TRBJ1-3; 8 bases match TRBD1. J gave up 0 bases and V 5 bases, and 4 bases lay outside the gene matches. The germline gives CDR1 SGDLS, CDR2 YYNGEE. The CDR3 runs 15 residues. The CDR3 reads CASSQTGGSGNTIYF. For the CDR3, the DNA is TGTGCCAGCAGTCAAACAGGGGGCTCTGGAAACACCATATATTTT.

V is TRBV5-5 and J is TRBJ2-7; 8 nucleotides match TRBD2. The germline gives CDR1 SGHKS, CDR2 YYEKEE (reference sequence). V lost 2 bases, J lost 6 bases, and 4 bases stayed unmatched. The CDR3 runs to 13 residues. In nucleotides, the CDR3 is TGTGCCAGCAGCTTACAGCGGGAGCTCGAGCAGTACTTC. Protein sequence: CASSLQRELEQYF. Based on the CDR3 plus reference TRBV5-5 and TRBJ2-7, the full variable domain is DAGVTQSPTHLIKTRGQQVTLRCSPISGHKSVSWYQQVLGQGPQFIFQYYEKEERGRGNFPDRFSARQFPNYSSELNVNALLLGDSALYLCASSLQRELEQYFGPGTRLTVT.

The sample holds one count of this clone. CDR3 DNA sequence: TGTGCCAGCAGCGTTGTAAAGGGGGAAGTGGATACGCAGTATTTT. Translating gives CASSVVKGEVDTQYF. The chain combines TRBV9 with TRBJ2-3; D may be TRBD1 (6 bases). The germline V gene has CDR1 SGDLS and CDR2 YYNGEE. Trimming removed 2 bases at V and 6 bases at J, with 16 bases between. The CDR3 runs to 15 residues.

The V gene is TRBV5-1, the J gene TRBJ1-4, with D hard to call. The CDR3 consists of 15 residues. Germline CDR1 is SGHRS and CDR2 is YFSETQ. V lost 8 bases and J lost 1, with 15 bases in between. The CDR3 spells CASSAPGGTNEKLFF. CDR3 DNA sequence: TGCGCCAGTAGCGCTCCGGGCGGAACTAATGAAAAACTGTTTTTT.

The chain employs TRBV5-1 and TRBJ1-1; a weak D match, TRBD1 (5 bases). Trimming shortened V by 0 bases and J by 5 bases, and 14 bases separated the two germline ends. The CDR3 is 15 amino acids. Germline V lookup: CDR1 SGHRS, CDR2 YFSETQ. This chain's CDR3 is CASSLDAGGNTEAFF. In DNA, the CDR3 is TGCGCCAGCAGCTTGGACGCGGGGGGAAATACTGAAGCTTTCTTT.